The next 3 T cell receptor beta chains were all read from a single sample in a study of cytomegalovirus exposure and HLA in healthy donors. The primer mix had 60 Vbeta and 13 Jbeta primers. The data were produced by immunoSEQ multiplex PCR, yet TCRdb's version contains in-frame clones alone and is incomplete. Found here are some 270,000 clones, under 90% of them singletons; the top ten hold over 0.3%. Sequenced input: PBMCs. The receptor source for this set is a girl aged 2-10 years in good health and CMV-seronegative.

The chain carries TRBV4-2 and TRBJ1-6; TRBD1 matches at 7 bases. V shed 1 base and J 7 bases; nucleotides not matched to a gene: 4. The CDR3 consists of 15 residues. CDR1 LGHNA and CDR2 YNFKEQ come from the germline V gene. The DNA for the CDR3 is TGTGCCAGCAGCCAAGGACAGGGCGGAAATTCACCCCTCCACTTT. Encoded protein: CASSQGQGGNSPLHF.

The J gene is TRBJ2-6, the V gene TRBV28; 12 nucleotides align to TRBD1. CDR1 and CDR2 (germline): MDHEN, SYDVKM. CDR3 length: 19 residues. After removal of 4 bases from V and 2 bases from J, the junction contained 9 bases not matched to a gene. CDR3 nucleotide sequence: TGTGCCAGCAGTTCTAAAAGGAGGGACAGGGGGCCTGGGGCCAACGTCCTGACTTTC. This translates into CASSSKRRDRGPGANVLTF.

The V and J genes are TRBV10-3 and TRBJ2-3; maybe TRBD2 (6 bases). V shed 0 bases and J shed 2 bases, with 9 bases lying between them. The CDR3 spans 15 residues. Germline lookup yields CDR1 ENHRY and CDR2 SYGVKD. The CDR3 nucleotides read TGTGCCATCAGTGAGTCGGGGACTGCCACAGATACGCAGTATTTT. This encodes CAISESGTATDTQYF.